The clone carrying this T cell receptor (beta chain) was counted between two and nine times. The data originate from a study of blood T cell repertoires in COVID-19. Background on the study: Sites in the United States, Italy and Spain provided acute and convalescent COVID-19 samples. Sources were T cells, B-cell-depleted T cells, or PBMCs; the material itself was cDNA or gDNA.

CDR1 SQVTM and CDR2 ANQGSEA come from the germline V gene. The V gene end was trimmed by 6 bases and the J gene end by 3 bases; junction bases not matched to a gene: 8. This CDR3 comprises 14 residues. As originally analysed: Researchers report that nucleated cell counts were estimated from reference gene primer amplification. Sequenced by immunoSEQ multiplex PCR; TCRdb stores in-frame clones only, minus some. V and J calls and clone size are copied from that table; D and trimming were computed from the DNA. The table has 150,000 to 200,000 clones, 79% seen once; the top ten hold 15% to 20%. The gene calls are TRBV29-1 and TRBJ2-1; 7 bases fit TRBD2. The sequenced material came from peripheral blood. The sequence was obtained from a man in his 60s with active or convalescent COVID-19. The CDR3: CSVWTSTGYNEQFF. CDR3 coding DNA: TGCAGCGTATGGACTAGTACTGGCTACAATGAGCAGTTCTTC.